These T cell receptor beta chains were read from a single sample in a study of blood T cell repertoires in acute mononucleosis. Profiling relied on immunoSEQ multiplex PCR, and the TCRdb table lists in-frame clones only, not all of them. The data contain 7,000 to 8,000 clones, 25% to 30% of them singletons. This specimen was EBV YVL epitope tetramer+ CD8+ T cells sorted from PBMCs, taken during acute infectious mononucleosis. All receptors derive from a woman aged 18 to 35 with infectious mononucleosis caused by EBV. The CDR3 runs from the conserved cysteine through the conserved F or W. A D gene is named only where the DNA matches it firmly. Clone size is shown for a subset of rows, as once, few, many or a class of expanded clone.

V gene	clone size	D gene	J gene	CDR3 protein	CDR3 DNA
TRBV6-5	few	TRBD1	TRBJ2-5	CASSFLTGSGETQYF	TGTGCCAGCAGTTTCTTGACAGGGTCTGGGGAGACCCAGTACTTC
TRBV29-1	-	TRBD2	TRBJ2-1	CSVGGTGGPTSYNEQFF	TGCAGCGTTGGGGGGACGGGGGGGCCCACGTCCTACAATGAGCAGTTCTTC
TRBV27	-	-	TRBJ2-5	CASQGYQETQYF	TGTGCCAGCCAGGGGTACCAAGAGACCCAGTACTTC
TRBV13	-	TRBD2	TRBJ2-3	CASSSSGGASDTQYF	TGTGCCAGCAGCTCTAGCGGGGGGGCCTCGGATACGCAGTATTTT
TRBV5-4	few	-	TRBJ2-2	CASSPLVGTGPTSGELFF	TGTGCCAGCAGCCCCCTTGTTGGTACGGGACCAACGAGTGGGGAGCTGTTTTTT
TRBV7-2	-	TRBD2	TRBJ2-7	CASSPDPGLAGGYEQYF	TGTGCCAGCAGCCCCGACCCGGGACTAGCGGGGGGCTACGAGCAGTACTTC
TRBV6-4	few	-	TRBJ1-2	CASSEFLDYYGYTF	TGTGCCAGCAGTGAATTCTTGGATTACTATGGCTACACCTTC
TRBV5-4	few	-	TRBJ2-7	CASSPDSYEQYF	TGTGCCAGCAGTCCAGACAGCTACGAGCAGTACTTC
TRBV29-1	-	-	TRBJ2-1	CVVSLLGNEQFF	TGCGTTGTGAGCCTACTAGGGAATGAGCAGTTCTTC
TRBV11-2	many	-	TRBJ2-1	CASSLISGGTNNEQFF	TGTGCCAGCAGCTTAATCTCAGGCGGGACCAACAATGAGCAGTTCTTC
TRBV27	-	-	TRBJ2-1	CASSLVPNLNEQFF	TGTGCCAGCAGCTTAGTGCCTAACCTCAATGAGCAGTTCTTC
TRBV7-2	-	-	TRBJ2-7	CASSQEWAYEQYF	TGCGCCAGCAGCCAAGAGTGGGCCTACGAGCAGTACTTC
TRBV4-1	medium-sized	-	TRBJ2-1	CASSVRNRVGNPYNEQFF	TGCGCCAGCAGCGTCCGTAACAGGGTAGGGAACCCCTACAATGAGCAGTTCTTC
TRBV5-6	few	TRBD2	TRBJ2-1	CASSLAGIAGTAYNEQFF	TGTGCCAGCAGCTTAGCGGGAATAGCAGGTACGGCCTACAATGAGCAGTTCTTC
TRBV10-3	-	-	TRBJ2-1	CASSYRVYNEQFF	TGTGCCAGCAGTTACCGGGTTTACAATGAGCAGTTCTTC
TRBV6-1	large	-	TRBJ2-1	CASGVYNEQFF	TGTGCCAGCGGGGTCTACAATGAGCAGTTCTTC
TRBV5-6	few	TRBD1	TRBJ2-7	CASSSGQGGYEQYF	TGTGCCAGCAGCAGTGGACAGGGGGGCTACGAGCAGTACTTC
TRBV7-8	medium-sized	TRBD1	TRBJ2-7	CASSLAGGSYEQYF	TGTGCCAGCAGCTTAGCAGGGGGCTCATACGAGCAGTACTTC
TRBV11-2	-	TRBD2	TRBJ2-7	CASSFPTSGGSEQYF	TGTGCCAGCAGCTTCCCCACTAGCGGGGGCAGCGAGCAGTACTTC
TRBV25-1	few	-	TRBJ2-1	CASSDWGNEQFF	TGTGCCAGCAGTGACTGGGGGAATGAGCAGTTCTTC
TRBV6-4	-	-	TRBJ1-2	CASTSQYSYGYTF	TGTGCCAGCACCTCACAGTACAGCTATGGCTACACCTTC
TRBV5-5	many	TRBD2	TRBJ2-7	CASSHERGAYEQYF	TGTGCCAGCAGCCATGAGCGGGGGGCCTACGAGCAGTACTTC
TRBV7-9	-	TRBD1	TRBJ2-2	CASSLVVQGDSAGELFF	TGTGCCAGCAGCTTAGTCGTACAGGGGGACTCGGCCGGGGAGCTGTTTTTT
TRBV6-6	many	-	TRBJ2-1	CASSYRVYNEQFF	TGTGCCAGCAGTTACCGGGTTTACAATGAGCAGTTCTTC
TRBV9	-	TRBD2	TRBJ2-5	CASSQAPTSGETQYF	TGTGCCAGCAGCCAAGCACCGACTAGCGGAGAGACCCAGTACTTC
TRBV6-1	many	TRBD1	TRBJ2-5	CASSFRTGGLGATYF	TGTGCCAGCAGTTTCAGGACAGGGGGCTTAGGGGCCACGTACTTC
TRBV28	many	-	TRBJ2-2	CASSSLLDTGELFF	TGTGCCAGCAGTTCACTATTAGACACCGGGGAGCTGTTTTTT
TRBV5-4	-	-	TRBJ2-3	CASSLLGAASTDTQYF	TGTGCCAGCAGCTTACTGGGGGCGGCTAGCACAGATACGCAGTATTTT
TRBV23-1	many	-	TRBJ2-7	CASSQEWAYEQYF	TGCGCCAGCAGCCAAGAGTGGGCCTACGAGCAGTACTTC
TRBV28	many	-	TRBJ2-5	CASSSDVSFFGTQYF	TGTGCCAGCAGTTCGGACGTCTCTTTTTTCGGGACCCAGTACTTC
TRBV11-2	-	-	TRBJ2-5	CASTRELALQETQYF	TGTGCCAGCACGAGGGAGTTGGCGCTACAAGAGACCCAGTACTTC
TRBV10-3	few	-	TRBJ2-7	CAISDPLAGEFYEQYF	TGTGCCATCAGTGATCCGTTGGCAGGGGAATTCTACGAGCAGTACTTC
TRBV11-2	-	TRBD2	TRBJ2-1	CASSSRDGLAVDNEQFF	TGTGCCAGCAGCTCCCGCGACGGACTAGCGGTCGACAATGAGCAGTTCTTC
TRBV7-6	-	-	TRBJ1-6	CASSLTGETWGENSPLHF	TGTGCCAGCAGCTTAACGGGCGAGACCTGGGGGGAAAATTCACCCCTCCACTTT
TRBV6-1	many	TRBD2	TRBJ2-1	CASRPLLGGAMEQFF	TGTGCCAGCAGACCCCTCCTCGGGGGGGCCATGGAGCAGTTCTTC
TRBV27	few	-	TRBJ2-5	CASSLYQETQYF	TGTGCCAGCAGCCTCTACCAAGAGACCCAGTACTTC
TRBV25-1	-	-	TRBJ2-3	CASSFPGEALTDTQYF	TGTGCCAGCAGTTTTCCAGGGGAAGCCCTCACAGATACGCAGTATTTT
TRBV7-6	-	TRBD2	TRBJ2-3	CASSGTSGSGDTQYF	TGTGCCAGCTCCGGGACTAGCGGGAGTGGAGATACGCAGTATTTT
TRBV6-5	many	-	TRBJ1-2	CASSFGRDGYTF	TGTGCCAGCAGTTTCGGACGGGATGGCTACACCTTC
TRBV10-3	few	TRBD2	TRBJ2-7	CAISGSRAGERGEQYF	TGTGCCATCAGTGGCTCACGAGCGGGAGAAAGGGGCGAGCAGTACTTC
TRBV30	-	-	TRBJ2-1	CAWNDGPNYNEFF	TGTGCCTGGAATGATGGTCCAAACTACAATGAGTTCTTC
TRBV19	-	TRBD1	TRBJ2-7	CASSPWTGEFEQYF	TGTGCCAGCAGCCCCTGGACAGGGGAATTCGAGCAGTACTTC
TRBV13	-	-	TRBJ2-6	CASSPLDSNSGANVLTF	TGTGCCAGCAGTCCCTTGGACAGCAACTCTGGGGCCAACGTCCTGACTTTC
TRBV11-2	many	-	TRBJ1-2	CASRKDSIPNYGYTF	TGTGCCAGCAGAAAGGACAGTATACCTAACTATGGCTACACCTTC